A single sample is the source of the 6 T cell receptor beta chains below, sequenced in a study of blood T cell repertoires in COVID-19. The method was immunoSEQ multiplex PCR; TCRdb's version includes in-frame clones alone and lacks a portion of them. The sample holds about 190,000 clones, roughly 78% seen once. Sequenced input: peripheral blood. The receptor source for this set is a woman of 80 years or more with active or convalescent COVID-19.

The DNA of the CDR3 is TGCAGCGTTGAGGTTGGCCTCGACATCATGAGCACAGATACGCAGTATTTT. It is translated as CSVEVGLDIMSTDTQYF. This chain links TRBV29-1 with TRBJ2-3; unclear D gene. V was clipped by 3 bases and J by 0 bases, with 19 bases between them. CDR3 length: 17 amino acids. In germline, CDR1 is SQVTM, CDR2 ANQGSEA.

A few counts support this clone. The CDR3 nucleotides read TGTGCCACCAGCAGAGATTTACTGACAGGGAGTGTTGGTTCACCCCTCCACTTT. It translates to CATSRDLLTGSVGSPLHF. This chain joins TRBV15 and TRBJ1-6; 7 nucleotides match TRBD1. The CDR3 covers 18 residues. After removal of 0 bases from V and 9 bases from J, the junction contained 14 bases not matched to a gene. In germline, CDR1 is LNHNV, CDR2 YYDKDF (reference sequence).

This clone was observed a few times. The gene calls are TRBV29-1 and TRBJ1-2; D might be TRBD1 (5 bases). The CDR3 is 17 amino acids. Germline assignment: CDR1 SQVTM and CDR2 ANQGSEA. V was cut by 2 bases and J by 2 bases, with 21 bases left in between. The CDR3 protein is CSVESVFVTDKNYGYTF. In DNA form, the CDR3 reads TGCAGCGTTGAAAGTGTCTTTGTGACAGACAAGAACTATGGCTACACCTTC. Based on the CDR3 plus reference TRBV29-1 and TRBJ1-2, the full variable domain is SAVISQKPSRDICQRGTSLTIQCQVDSQVTMMFWYRQQPGQSLTLIATANQGSEATYESGFVIDKFPISRPNLTFSTLTVSNMSPEDSSIYLCSVESVFVTDKNYGYTFGSGTRLTVV.

The rearrangement joins TRBV25-1 to TRBJ2-2; TRBD2 might be the D (6 bases). The V and J ends lost 8 bases and 0 bases respectively, with 19 bases between them. This CDR3 comprises 17 residues. Germline V gene lookup returns CDR1 MGHDK and CDR2 SYGVNS. The CDR3, as DNA: TGTGCCAGCGGTCCTTGGGGGAGGCACGCGAACACCGGGGAGCTGTTTTTT. It codes for CASGPWGRHANTGELFF.

J is TRBJ2-1 and V is TRBV3-1 (or the pseudogene TRBV3-2), with 12 nucleotides matching TRBD2. Looked up from germline, CDR1 is LGHDT and CDR2 is YNNKEL (reference sequence). The CDR3 sequence is 15 residues long. V dropped 3 bases and J dropped 15; count of bases not matched to a gene: 12. The CDR3 region is CASSQVLAGGQSSFF. CDR3 DNA: TGTGCCAGCAGCCAGGTCCTAGCGGGGGGGCAATCTTCGTTCTTC.

This clone was recorded once. The rearrangement uses TRBV7-6 and TRBJ1-6; 11 nucleotides line up with TRBD1. V lost 2 bases, J lost 4 bases, and 1 base stayed unmatched. The CDR3 contains 16 residues. Germline loops: CDR1 SGHVS, CDR2 FNYEAQ. The CDR3 nucleotides are TGTGCCAGCAGCTTACGGGACAGGGGGTATAATTCACCCCTCCACTTT. Amino acid sequence: CASSLRDRGYNSPLHF.